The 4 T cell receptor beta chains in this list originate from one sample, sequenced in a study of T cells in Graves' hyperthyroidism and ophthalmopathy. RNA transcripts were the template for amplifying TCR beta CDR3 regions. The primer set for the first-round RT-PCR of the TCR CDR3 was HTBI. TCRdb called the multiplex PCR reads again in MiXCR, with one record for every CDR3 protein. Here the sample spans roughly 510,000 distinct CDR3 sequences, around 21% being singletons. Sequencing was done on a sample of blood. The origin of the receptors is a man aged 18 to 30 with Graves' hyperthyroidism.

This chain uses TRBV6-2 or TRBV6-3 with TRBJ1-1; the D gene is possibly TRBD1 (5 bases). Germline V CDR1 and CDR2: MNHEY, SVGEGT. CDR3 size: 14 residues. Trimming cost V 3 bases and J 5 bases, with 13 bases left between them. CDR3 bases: TGTGCCAGCAGTTATACCAGGGCGGTTACTGAAGCTTTCTTT. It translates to CASSYTRAVTEAFF.

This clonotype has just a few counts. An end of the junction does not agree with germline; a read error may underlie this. CDR3 in DNA: TGTGCCAGCCGGGGCCAAGGGACCCAGTACTTC. Translation gives CASRGQGTQYF. V usage is TRBV12-3 or TRBV12-4 and J usage is TRBJ2-5; D may be TRBD1 or TRBD2 (5 bases each). The CDR3 spans 11 residues.

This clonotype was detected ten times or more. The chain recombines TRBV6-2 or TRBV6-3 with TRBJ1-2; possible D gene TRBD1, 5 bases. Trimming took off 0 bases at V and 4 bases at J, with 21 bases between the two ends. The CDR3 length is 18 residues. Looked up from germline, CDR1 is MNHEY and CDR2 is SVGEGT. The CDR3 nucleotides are TGTGCCAGCAGTTACTCGAGTGACAGCCACCTAAATTCCTATGGCTACACCTTC. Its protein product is CASSYSSDSHLNSYGYTF.

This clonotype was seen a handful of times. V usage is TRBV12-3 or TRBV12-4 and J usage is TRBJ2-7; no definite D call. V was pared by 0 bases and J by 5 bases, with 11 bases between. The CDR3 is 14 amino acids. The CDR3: CASSLALYSDEQYF. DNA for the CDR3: TGTGCCAGCAGTTTAGCTCTGTATTCCGACGAGCAGTACTTC.